One T cell receptor (beta chain) is described in this entry. The sample belongs to a study of blood T cell repertoires in COVID-19. The V gene's germline CDR1 is MGHRA and CDR2 YSYEKL. The CDR3 spans 15 residues. The V end lost 2 bases, the J end lost 7 bases, and 17 bases lay between the germline ends. TCRdb's copy holds only in-frame clones and misses some; the assay was immunoSEQ multiplex PCR. The profile covers about 180,000 clones, with 70% to 90% appearing a single time and 1.5% to 2% taken by the ten largest. Sequenced material: peripheral blood. This receptor was identified in a man in his late teens or twenties who had recovered from COVID-19. The V call is TRBV4-1, the J call TRBJ1-1, with a tentative D call TRBD1 (6 bases). In nucleotides, the CDR3 is TGCGCCAGCAGCCAATCCTCCGGGACACGGCTTGAAGCTTTCTTT. Protein product: CASSQSSGTRLEAFF.